This is a list of T cell receptor beta chains from one sample in a study of blood T cell repertoires in COVID-19. Assay: immunoSEQ multiplex PCR; the TCRdb copy retains only in-frame clones and omits some. This sample yields about 280,000 clones, of which roughly 87% are seen a single time; about 6.1% belongs to the top ten. Source material: PBMCs or T cells enriched from blood (not recorded which). The source of these receptors is a woman in her thirties or forties who had recovered from COVID-19. CDR3s include the opening cysteine and the closing phenylalanine or tryptophan.

>TRBV4-1|TRBJ2-5
CASSQETTGGRTQYF
>TRBV2|TRBJ2-2
CASRRGQVNTGELFF
>TRBV7-2|TRBJ2-3
CASSLLAGVWDTQYF
>TRBV7-2|TRBJ2-7
CASSLHRAGDEQYF
>TRBV30|TRBJ2-4
CAWTATNGNIQYF
>TRBV2|TRBJ1-5
CASSVRGQPQHF
>TRBV19|TRBJ1-2
CASSIPRANYGYTF
>TRBV6-5|TRBJ1-1
CASRATGGTEAFF
>TRBV25-1|TRBJ2-5
CASSEVAGGETQYF
>TRBV5-1|TRBJ1-4
CASSAGTTNEKLFF
>TRBV19|TRBJ2-1
CASSIRGLAGLHNEQFF
>TRBV19|TRBJ2-5
CASSPRQGVQETQYF
>TRBV11-2|TRBJ1-1
CASSLRTAQYTEAFF
>TRBV6-6|TRBJ2-7
CASSSRTGILPGTSYEQYF
>TRBV6-2/TRBV6-3|TRBJ2-2
CASSFRSGTGELFF
>TRBV6-2/TRBV6-3|TRBJ2-1
CASSYEASAHEQFF
>TRBV19|TRBJ1-1
CASSPTGGNTEAFF
>TRBV27|TRBJ1-1
CASRNVGGSGAFF
>TRBV6-5|TRBJ1-1
CASSPGHRNTEAFF
>TRBV23-1|TRBJ2-7
CASRWTSGNEQYF
>TRBV7-3|TRBJ2-2
CASSLSPGLAGVGTGELFF
>TRBV18|TRBJ2-7
CASSDGTSVTYEQYF
>TRBV7-8|TRBJ2-5
CASSPTRILAGGKTQYF
>TRBV7-8|TRBJ2-7
CASSHQGTPSHEQYF
>TRBV18|TRBJ1-2
CASSPTDLYGYTF
>TRBV2|TRBJ2-3
CASSEPKGRGSTDTQYF
>TRBV18|TRBJ2-1
CASSQRQSSYNEQFF
>TRBV7-8|TRBJ2-1
CASSRAGGSYNEQFF
>TRBV16|TRBJ1-1
CASSQFGRGTEAFF
>TRBV19|TRBJ2-1
CASSNTAGATYNEQFF
>TRBV27|TRBJ2-2
CASSPRTGIGELFF
>TRBV6-2/TRBV6-3|TRBJ2-1
CASSYGAVDDEQFF
>TRBV28|TRBJ1-1
CASSLGGARTEAFF
>TRBV11-3|TRBJ2-1
CASSTRTSGSLGEQFF
>TRBV7-8|TRBJ2-3
CASSPSIAGATDTQYF
>TRBV11-2|TRBJ2-4
CASSLSGGEAKNIQYF